The following is a T cell receptor (beta chain) sequence with its context. Its specificity is not known. The CDR3 consists of 14 residues. CDR1 DFQATT and CDR2 SNEGSKA come from the germline V gene (reference sequence). The V end was cut by 6 bases, the J end by 0 bases, with 13 bases between. This sample was taken from a study of response to subunit inactivated influenza vaccine. Overall study findings and caveats: Authors suggested few new T cells are recruited by each seasonal influenza vaccination.

In TCRdb, the RT-PCR reads were re-called with MiXCR into one record per CDR3 protein. The table records 650,000 or so distinct CDR3 sequences, around 13% of them present only once. The origin of this receptor is a man aged 45-65 years who received an inactivated influenza vaccine. V is TRBV20-1 and J is TRBJ2-3; D unresolved. Material: PBMCs from blood, obtained 14 days before vaccination. The chain's CDR3 is CSAKTLTSTDTQYF. The CDR3 DNA follows: TGCAGTGCCAAGACTCTCACTAGCACAGATACGCAGTATTTT.